This T cell receptor beta chain was identified during a study of T-cell reconstitution after alpha-beta-depleted transplantation in children. Unique molecular identifiers were used in preparing the TCRbeta library. TCRdb used MiXCR to reprocess the PCR reads, holding one entry per CDR3 protein. The sample has some 200,000 distinct CDR3 sequences, 9.7% seen once. This clonotype appeared many times. Looked up from germline, CDR1 is DFQATT and CDR2 is SNEGSKA (reference sequence). Trimming left V 3 bases short and J 3 bases short, with 9 bases between. The CDR3 spans 12 residues. This clonotype was obtained from a human donor who donated a stem cell graft to a child with SCID. This material consisted of PBMCs from the stem cell graft donor, taken from the stem cell graft. The genes are TRBV20-1 and TRBJ2-7; maybe TRBD2 (5 bases). Written as DNA, the CDR3 is TGCAGTGCTAGTAGCCGGGGCTACGAGCAGTACTTC. The encoded protein is CSASSRGYEQYF.